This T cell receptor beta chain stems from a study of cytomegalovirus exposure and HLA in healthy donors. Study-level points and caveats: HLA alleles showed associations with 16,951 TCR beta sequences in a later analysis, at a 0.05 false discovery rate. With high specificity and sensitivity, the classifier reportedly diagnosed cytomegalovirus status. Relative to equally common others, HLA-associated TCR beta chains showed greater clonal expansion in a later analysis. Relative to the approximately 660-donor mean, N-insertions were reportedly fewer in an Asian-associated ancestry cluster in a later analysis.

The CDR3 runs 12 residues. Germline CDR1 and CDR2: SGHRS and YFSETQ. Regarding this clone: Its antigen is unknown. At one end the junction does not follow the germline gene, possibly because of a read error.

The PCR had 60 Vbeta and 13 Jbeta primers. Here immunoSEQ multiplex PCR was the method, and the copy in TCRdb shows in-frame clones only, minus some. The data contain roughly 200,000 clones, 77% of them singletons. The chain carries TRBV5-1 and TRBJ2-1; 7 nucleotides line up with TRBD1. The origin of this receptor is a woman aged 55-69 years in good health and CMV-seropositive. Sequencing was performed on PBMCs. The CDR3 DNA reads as TGCGCCAGCAGCTCAGACCGGGACAGCGTTCTCTTC. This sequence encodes CASSSDRDSVLF. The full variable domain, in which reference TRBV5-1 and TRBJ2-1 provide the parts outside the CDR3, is KAGVTQTPRYLIKTRGQQVTLSCSPISGHRSVSWYQQTPGQGLQFLFEYFSETQRNKGNFPGRFSGRQFSNSRSEMNVSTLELGDSALYLCASSSDRDSVLFGPGTRLTVL.